This TCR beta chain originates from a study of T cell repertoires in cytomegalovirus infection. TCRdb called the reads again in MiXCR, with one record for every CDR3 protein. The repertoire holds 200,000 to 300,000 distinct CDR3 sequences, with roughly 10% as singletons. Sample: PBMCs. This receptor was taken from a human donor in good health (CMV status not recorded). Some clones in this sample may be carry-over from other donors' samples.

As DNA, the CDR3 is TGTGCCAGCGGGCTGAGTGGAAGAAGGAATGAAAAACTGTTTTTT. This codes for CASGLSGRRNEKLFF. This chain connects TRBV6-2 or TRBV6-3 to TRBJ1-4; D not certain. Germline V gene data show CDR1 as MNHEY and CDR2 as SVGEGT. The length of the CDR3 is 15 residues. V shed 8 bases and J shed 5 bases, with 18 bases lying between them.